This T cell receptor (beta chain) was profiled in a study of blood T cell repertoires in COVID-19. Study-level information: Sites in the United States, Italy and Spain provided acute and convalescent COVID-19 samples. PBMCs, B-cell-depleted T cells, or T cells were the source of the cDNA or gDNA that made up the material.

The CDR3 runs 16 residues. Germline CDR1 and CDR2: SGHNT and YYREEE (reference sequence). The V gene end was trimmed by 2 bases and the J gene end by 5 bases; junction bases not matched to a gene: 12. This table comes from immunoSEQ multiplex PCR, and its TCRdb copy is limited to in-frame clones, with some not included. Altogether some 390,000 clones are present, around nine tenths being singletons, with the ten largest covering about 1.6%. The clonotype originates from a woman between 40 and 55 years old with COVID-19, enrolled during active disease. Material for sequencing was peripheral blood. The genes are TRBV5-4 and TRBJ1-2; 7 positions match TRBD1. Here the CDR3 reads CASSLLNRGLGYGYTF. CDR3 in DNA: TGTGCCAGCAGCTTATTAAACAGGGGATTGGGGTATGGCTACACCTTC. The entire variable domain, with the rest obtained from reference TRBV5-4 and TRBJ1-2, is as follows: ETGVTQSPTHLIKTRGQQVTLRCSSQSGHNTVSWYQQALGQGPQFIFQYYREEENGRGNFPPRFSGLQFPNYSSELNVNALELDDSALYLCASSLLNRGLGYGYTFGSGTRLTVV.